The T cell receptor beta chain described here comes from a study of T cells after yellow fever vaccination. General study results and limits: Researchers report a weaker secondary response that nonetheless peaked faster, day 5 versus 15.

The table lists this clonotype with a few counts. Its target is unknown. TCRdb reprocessed the 5' RACE reads via MiXCR and lists one record per CDR3 protein. Here the sample spans over 250,000 distinct CDR3 sequences, roughly 4.8% being singletons. Germline V gene data show CDR1 as DFQATT and CDR2 as SNEGSKA (reference sequence). The CDR3 consists of 14 residues. Trimming pared 6 bases from V and 1 base from J, leaving 14 bases between. Sequences were derived from CD4+ T cells sorted from PBMCs, sampled on the day of the yellow fever booster vaccination. The rearrangement links TRBV20-1 to TRBJ2-3; a possible D gene is TRBD2 (6 bases). The sequence was obtained from a man in his late teens or twenties who received the YFV17D yellow fever vaccine. The DNA for the CDR3 is TGCAGTGCCGGGTCGGGCGGGGGCACAGATACGCAGTATTTT. It is translated as CSAGSGGGTDTQYF.